The T cell receptor beta chain described here comes from a study of T-cell memory formation after mild COVID-19. Study-wide findings and caveats: Contracting clones from day 15 to 85 showed balanced CD4/CD8; later expanders favored CD4+.

The CDR3 runs to 17 residues. The ends were cut back, 2 bases at V and 4 bases at J, with 17 bases in the middle. Germline-derived CDR1 and CDR2 are LGHDT and YNNKEL (reference sequence). This clonotype was counted only a few times. Its matching antigen is unknown. TCRdb fed the 5' RACE reads into MiXCR, producing one record per CDR3 protein. This sample has under 250,000 distinct CDR3 sequences, with about 16% found just once. The chain couples TRBV3-1 to TRBJ1-4; D is ambiguous. Sequencing was performed on PBMCs or a T cell subset sorted from them (not recorded which). The sequence was obtained from an adult woman who had mild COVID-19 (a few samples of this study predate the infection). Cell type and time point are not known. The CDR3 reads CASSQRLSATINEKLFF. The CDR3 DNA follows: TGTGCCAGCAGCCAAAGGCTCTCGGCTACGATTAATGAAAAACTGTTTTTT.